The 7 T cell receptor beta chains given below trace back to one sample, sequenced in a study of tissue T cells after allogeneic stem cell transplantation. Produced via immunoSEQ multiplex PCR; TCRdb's table is partial and in-frame only. The data contain about 50,000 clones, roughly four fifths of them singletons. Sequencing used sorted cells pooled from one or two spleens. Receptor source: a pool of C57BL/6 mice in good health.

Of note for this clone: The gene names given are mouse names. The read gets to within 1 residue of the CDR3 end, and the germline J gene fills in the rest. V gene TRBV1 combines with J gene TRBJ1-2; no reliable D call. Looked up from germline, CDR1 is NSQYPW and CDR2 is LRSPGD (reference sequence). Deletions cut 0 bases from V and 3 bases from J, with 8 bases between. There are 14 residues in the CDR3. Incomplete CDR3 DNA: TGCACCTGCAGTGCAGATCGACCGGACTCCGACTACACC. It yields the protein CTCSADRPDSDYT. In full, the CDR3 reads CTCSADRPDSDYTF.

About this clone: Germline and genes here are mouse. The read falls 1 residue short of the CDR3 end, and the missing part is taken from the germline J gene. The V call is TRBV13-3, the J call TRBJ1-1; 8 nucleotides match TRBD1. Unmatched junction bases numbered 3, after V lost 1 base and J lost 4 bases. In germline, CDR1 is NNHDY, CDR2 SYVADS. CDR3 length equals 14 residues. CDR3 sequence: CASSDTGGVTEVFF. The part of the CDR3 DNA that was read is TGTGCCAGCAGTGATACAGGGGGGGTCACAGAAGTCTTC.

Notes on this clone: Gene names are mouse gene names. The read gets to within 1 residue of the CDR3 end, and the germline J gene fills in the rest. The V call is TRBV5, the J call TRBJ2-7, with unresolved D. CDR3 length: 14 amino acids. The germline V gene has CDR1 LGHNA and CDR2 YNLKQL (reference sequence). Trimming removed 0 bases from V and 4 bases from J, with 10 bases in between. The CDR3 sequence is CASSQEVGFYEQYF. The part of the CDR3 DNA that was read is TGTGCCAGCAGCCAAGAGGTTGGGTTTTATGAACAGTAC.

Worth noting for this clone: The listed genes are named as in mouse. The CDR3 is cut off 1 residue early in the read; its end comes from the germline J gene. The chain carries TRBV26 and TRBJ2-5, with D uncertain. CDR3 length: 12 amino acids. Germline V gene lookup returns CDR1 KGHPV and CDR2 FQNQEV (reference sequence). V lost 5 bases and J 4 bases, leaving 7 bases between the germline ends. CDR3 bases read: TGTGCCAGCAGTGCACAGAAAGACACCCAGTAC. This sequence encodes CASSAQKDTQY. The CDR3 in full is CASSAQKDTQYF.

With respect to this clone: Germline and genes here are mouse. The observed sequence ends 1 residue before the CDR3 terminus, with the missing tail filled in from the germline J gene. V and J are TRBV13-2 and TRBJ2-7; 9 positions agree with TRBD2. CDR1 and CDR2 (germline): NNHNN, SYGAGS (reference sequence). CDR3 length: 13 amino acids. V dropped 2 bases and J dropped 6; count of bases not matched to a gene: 3. The CDR3 region is CASGEKTGGEQYF. Incomplete CDR3 DNA: TGTGCCAGCGGTGAGAAGACTGGGGGTGAACAGTAC.

Comment on this clone: Each gene name is a mouse one. The sequence runs out 1 residue before the end of the CDR3; the remainder is reconstructed from the germline J gene. The chain employs TRBV3 and TRBJ1-1; D perhaps matches TRBD1 (5 bases). There are 14 residues in the CDR3. V lost 1 base, J lost 0 bases, and 6 bases lay in between. Germline loops: CDR1 SNHLY, CDR2 FYNGKV (reference sequence). Here the CDR3 reads CASSLGGANTEVFF. Partial CDR3 DNA: TGTGCCAGCAGCTTAGGGGGGGCAAACACAGAAGTCTTC.

Comment on this clone: Gene labels here are mouse ones. The CDR3 end is not reached by the read, which stops 1 residue before it; the germline J gene fills it in. This chain links TRBV31 with TRBJ2-1; 9 nucleotides line up with TRBD2. The trim removed 0 bases at V and 6 bases at J, leaving 3 bases unmatched. Germline V gives CDR1 GKSSPN, CDR2 SITVG. The CDR3 is 14 amino acids. The CDR3 loop reads CAWSLAGGVAEQFF. The CDR3 bases that were read are TGTGCCTGGAGTCTAGCTGGGGGGGTTGCTGAGCAGTTC.